Shown below are 21 T cell receptor beta chains from a single sample sequenced in a study of immune reconstitution after stem cell transplant in scleroderma. MiXCR, applied by TCRdb to the RT-PCR reads, yields one record per CDR3 protein. The table has around 2,000 distinct CDR3 sequences, 3% to 4.5% seen once. Sample collection was performed before or after autologous hematopoietic stem cell transplantation (not recorded which). These receptor sequences come from a male donor with systemic sclerosis.

Judged by abundance, this clonotype is medium-sized. V is TRBV20-1 and J is TRBJ2-3, with unresolved D. From germline, CDR1 is DFQATT and CDR2 SNEGSKA (reference sequence). This CDR3 spans 15 amino acids. The CDR3 bases are TGCAGCGGTACCCATAGTGCTACCCGGGCAGATACGCAGTATTTT. The encoded protein is CSGTHSATRADTQYF.

By frequency in the sample, this clonotype is medium-sized. J is TRBJ2-7 and V is TRBV6-5, with D tentatively TRBD1 (5 bases). Looked up from germline, CDR1 is MNHEY and CDR2 is SVGAGI. The V end was cut by 6 bases, the J end by 0 bases, with 6 bases between. This CDR3 is 12 amino acids long. The DNA of the CDR3 is TGTGCCAGCAGGACAGTCTCCTACGAGCAGTACTTC. Translated, it gives CASRTVSYEQYF.

The rearrangement uses TRBV27 and TRBJ1-1, with D perhaps matching TRBD1 (6 bases). Trimming took 3 bases from V and 5 from J, leaving 13 bases between them. Germline V gene data show CDR1 as MNHEY and CDR2 as SMNVEV (reference sequence). The CDR3 sequence is 14 residues long. The CDR3 loop reads CASSFGGAGTEAFF. Written as DNA, the CDR3 is TGTGCCAGCAGTTTCGGGGGGGCCGGGACTGAAGCTTTCTTT.

By share of the sample, this clonotype is medium-sized. This chain links TRBV11-2 with TRBJ2-5; D not resolved. The germline V gene encodes CDR1 SGHAT and CDR2 FQNNGV. This CDR3 is 13 amino acids long. V was clipped by 0 bases and J by 9 bases, with 11 bases between them. CDR3 sequence reads: CASSLEPHAAQYF. Here the CDR3 DNA reads TGTGCCAGCAGCTTAGAGCCCCACGCGGCCCAGTACTTC.

In its sample, this clonotype ranks as medium-sized. The gene calls are TRBV5-1 and TRBJ2-1; D not certain. Germline V lookup: CDR1 SGHRS, CDR2 YFSETQ. The ends were cut back, 2 bases at V and 8 bases at J, with 8 bases in the middle. CDR3 length: 12 amino acids. The DNA of the CDR3 is TGCGCCAGCAGCTTTCCCTCAGATGAGCAGTTCTTC. It translates to CASSFPSDEQFF.

This clonotype is categorized as medium-sized. The chain couples TRBV5-1 to TRBJ2-7, with 7 positions matching TRBD1. Germline V gene data show CDR1 as SGHRS and CDR2 as YFSETQ. CDR3 length: 17 amino acids. J lost 2 bases, V lost 4 bases, and 15 bases had no gene match. The chain's CDR3 is CASSQRYNRGVTYEQYF. In DNA, the CDR3 is TGCGCCAGCAGCCAGAGATACAACAGGGGTGTGACCTACGAGCAGTACTTC. Combining the CDR3 with reference TRBV5-1 and TRBJ2-7 gives the whole variable domain KAGVTQTPRYLIKTRGQQVTLSCSPISGHRSVSWYQQTPGQGLQFLFEYFSETQRNKGNFPGRFSGRQFSNSRSEMNVSTLELGDSALYLCASSQRYNRGVTYEQYFGPGTRLTVT.

The chain employs TRBV10-2 and TRBJ2-3, with D possibly being TRBD1 or TRBD2 (5 bases each). Trimming left V 4 bases short and J 10 bases short, with 27 bases between. The CDR3 extends over 17 amino acids. CDR1 and CDR2 from the germline V gene are WSHSY and SAAADI. CDR3 residues: CASSAGYGKSDLWAQYF. The CDR3, as DNA: TGCGCCAGCAGTGCAGGGTACGGGAAATCGGACCTATGGGCGCAGTATTTT.

This clonotype is deemed medium-sized. This rearrangement joins TRBV6-5 to TRBJ1-1; 12 nucleotides match TRBD1. Germline values: CDR1 MNHEY, CDR2 SVGAGI. This CDR3 is 13 amino acids long. Germline trimming cut 8 bases from V and 2 bases from J; bases unmatched to any gene: 0. The chain's CDR3 is CASGTGGNTEAFF. The DNA of the CDR3 is TGTGCCAGCGGGACAGGGGGCAACACTGAAGCTTTCTTT.

This clonotype counts as medium-sized. The CDR3 reads CASSLGLGQGRGEQFF. The CDR3 DNA is TGTGCCAGCAGCTTAGGTCTGGGACAGGGGAGAGGTGAGCAGTTCTTC. The gene calls are TRBV7-2 and TRBJ2-1; TRBD1 matches at 10 bases. There are 16 residues in the CDR3. The ends lost 1 base at V and 9 bases at J; junction bases unmatched: 9. CDR1 is SGHTA and CDR2 is FQGNSA in the germline V gene.

By share of the sample, this clonotype is medium-sized. The chain links TRBV5-5 to TRBJ2-7; 7 nucleotides line up with TRBD2. The length of the CDR3 is 15 residues. After removal of 2 bases from V and 4 bases from J, the junction contained 9 bases not matched to a gene. Germline assignment: CDR1 SGHKS and CDR2 YYEKEE (reference sequence). CDR3 sequence: CASSFGGAGVYEQYF. CDR3 nucleotide sequence: TGTGCCAGCAGCTTTGGAGGGGCGGGAGTATACGAGCAGTACTTC.

By its share, this clonotype is medium-sized (0.01 to 0.1%). V is TRBV20-1 and J is TRBJ1-2, with D possibly TRBD1 on 5 matching bases. The CDR3 is 12 amino acids. V was shortened by 2 bases and J by 6 bases, with 10 bases between the two germline ends. Per the germline V gene, CDR1 is DFQATT and CDR2 is SNEGSKA (reference sequence). CDR3 region: CSARPDNDGYTF. In DNA form, the CDR3 reads TGCAGTGCTAGACCGGACAACGATGGCTACACCTTC.

This clonotype is classed as medium-sized. The chain employs TRBV10-3 and TRBJ1-4; D is undetermined. CDR3 length: 14 residues. V lost 0 bases to trimming and J lost 3 bases, with 5 bases between them. CDR1 and CDR2 (germline): ENHRY, SYGVKD. CDR3 amino acids: CAISESNANEKLFF. CDR3 sequence (DNA): TGTGCCATCAGTGAGTCGAATGCTAATGAAAAACTGTTTTTT.

This clonotype is medium-sized within its sample. The J gene is TRBJ2-2, the V gene TRBV5-4; the match to TRBD1 covers 9 bases. The CDR3 spans 15 residues. Trimming removed 4 bases from V and 7 bases from J; junction bases left unmatched: 8. Germline V gene sequence: CDR1 SGHNT, CDR2 YYREEE (reference sequence). Here the CDR3 reads CASSTDRGLGGELFF. CDR3 nucleotides: TGTGCCAGCAGCACGGACAGGGGATTAGGCGGGGAGCTGTTTTTT.

This clonotype qualifies as medium-sized. In nucleotides, the CDR3 is TGCAGCGTTTTGGCAGAAGATAGCAATCAGCCCCAGCATTTT. It codes for CSVLAEDSNQPQHF. The chain joins TRBV29-1 to TRBJ1-5; D unclear. In germline, CDR1 is SQVTM, CDR2 ANQGSEA. This CDR3 is 14 amino acids long. Trimming took 5 bases from V and 0 from J, leaving 11 bases between them.

Judged by abundance, this clonotype is medium-sized (0.01 to 0.1%). This sequence joins TRBV7-2 and TRBJ2-7; D unresolved. This CDR3 contains 14 residues. Trimming left V 3 bases short and J 4 bases short, with 13 bases between. CDR1 is SGHTA, CDR2 FQGNSA, per germline. The CDR3 DNA is TGTGCCAGCAGCTTGCCCTCCCACCCGTACGAGCAGTACTTC. Its protein is CASSLPSHPYEQYF.

This clonotype is categorized as medium-sized. The gene calls are TRBV10-3 and TRBJ1-5, with TRBD1 matching over 9 bases. After removal of 0 bases from V and 6 bases from J, the junction contained 3 bases not matched to a gene. Germline CDR1 ENHRY, CDR2 SYGVKD. This CDR3 contains 15 residues. The CDR3, as DNA: TGTGCCATCAGTGAGTCGGACAGGGGTTCTCAGCCCCAGCATTTT. Amino acids: CAISESDRGSQPQHF.

This clonotype is judged medium-sized. The chain uses TRBV30 and TRBJ1-2; no clear D. V dropped 7 bases and J dropped 6 bases, with 18 bases sitting between them. Germline CDR1 is GTSNPN and CDR2 is SVGIG (reference sequence). The CDR3 spans 13 residues. The DNA of the CDR3 is TGTGCCTCCGACCCGCGTACTTGGGATGGCTACACCTTC. Protein product: CASDPRTWDGYTF.

This clonotype is categorized as medium-sized. This chain uses TRBV20-1 with TRBJ2-2; 8 positions agree with TRBD1. CDR3 length: 15 residues. The V segment lost 7 bases and the J segment 6 bases; nucleotides outside the gene matches: 13. CDR1 DFQATT and CDR2 SNEGSKA come from the germline V gene (reference sequence). Here the CDR3 reads CSVDGQTGVSGELFF. CDR3 DNA: TGCAGTGTCGACGGACAGACAGGGGTTTCCGGGGAGCTGTTTTTT.

Judged by abundance, this clonotype is medium-sized. The rearrangement uses TRBV29-1 and TRBJ2-3, with a tentative D call TRBD1 (6 bases). CDR1 is SQVTM, CDR2 ANQGSEA, per germline. The V end was cut by 5 bases, the J end by 4 bases, with 10 bases between. The CDR3 covers 12 residues. CDR3 amino acids: CSVYRVPDTQYF. The CDR3 DNA reads TGCAGCGTTTACAGGGTTCCAGATACGCAGTATTTT.

About this clonotype: A much larger clone lies a single base off, so this may be a read error. The chain combines TRBV5-1 with TRBJ2-1; 7 bases match TRBD1. Germline trimming cut 1 base from V and 3 bases from J; bases unmatched to any gene: 4. The CDR3 loop spans 15 amino acids. Looked up from germline, CDR1 is SGHRS and CDR2 is YFSETQ. The CDR3 region is CASSLRQGVYNEQFF. In DNA form, the CDR3 reads TGCGCCAGCAGCTTGCGGCAGGGGGTCTACAATGAGCAGTTCTTC.

In its sample, this clonotype is medium-sized (0.01 to 0.1%). This chain connects TRBV12-3 or TRBV12-4 to TRBJ1-1; D possibly corresponds to TRBD1 (6 bases). CDR3 length equals 11 residues. V was cut by 7 bases and J by 10 bases, with 13 bases left in between. CDR3 amino acids: CASMLQGLAFF. CDR3 nucleotides: TGTGCCAGCATGCTCCAGGGGTTAGCTTTCTTT.